The 23 T cell receptor beta chains reported below all come from one sample, sequenced in a study of molecular identifiers for immune sequencing clone quantification. Using its own MiXCR run on the PCR reads, TCRdb lists one record per CDR3 protein. Of about 630,000 distinct CDR3 sequences listed, 25% were seen once; the top ten hold 0.75% to 0.8%. The material sequenced was naive CD8+ T cells from blood, with Jurkat cell RNA spiked in. Subset: FACS-sorted CD8+CD4-CCR7+CD45RA+ naive T cells. The receptors here all came from a human donor in good health. Some libraries in this study had Jurkat cell RNA spiked in.

This clonotype was seen repeatedly, ten times or more. The chain has TRBV29-1 and TRBJ1-1; D remains unclear. Germline CDR1 and CDR2: SQVTM and ANQGSEA. The length of the CDR3 is 12 residues. With 7 bases removed from V and 2 bases from J, the gap between germline ends came to 11 bases. The chain's CDR3 is CSGRAFNTEAFF. In DNA form, the CDR3 reads TGCAGCGGTCGGGCTTTTAACACTGAAGCTTTCTTT.

Comments on this clonotype: In this CDR3 the conserved last residue, phenylalanine or tryptophan, is missing, so a read error is likely. The V gene is TRBV4-1, the J gene TRBJ2-5; tentatively, D is TRBD1 (5 bases). Germline CDR1 MGHRA, CDR2 YSYEKL. V lost 0 bases and J lost 5, with 13 bases in between. The CDR3 contains 15 residues. In DNA, the CDR3 is TGCGCCAGCAGCCAAGAACCCAGGGAACATGAGACCCAGTACCTC. Translated, it gives CASSQEPREHETQYL.

The chain employs TRBV12-3 or TRBV12-4 and TRBJ2-1; TRBD1 matches at 9 bases. CDR3 length: 15 residues. The J segment lost 13 bases and the V segment lost 3 bases, leaving 13 bases of the junction unmatched. This chain's CDR3 is CASSFTTGGGTNQFF. As DNA, the CDR3 is TGTGCCAGCAGTTTTACCACAGGGGGCGGTACCAACCAGTTCTTC.

This clonotype was recorded at least ten times. V is TRBV7-9 and J is TRBJ1-1; maybe TRBD1 (6 bases). In germline, CDR1 is SEHNR, CDR2 FQNEAQ (reference sequence). V dropped 5 bases and J dropped 7 bases, with 17 bases sitting between them. This CDR3 has 14 amino acids. The CDR3 loop is CASSSTDSPIEAFF. Here the CDR3 DNA reads TGTGCCAGCAGCAGCACGGACAGTCCGATTGAAGCTTTCTTT.

About this clonotype: A single base separates this from a much larger clone, so it may be a read error. The chain links TRBV5-1 to TRBJ1-1; possibly TRBD1 for D (5 bases). In germline, CDR1 is SGHRS, CDR2 YFSETQ. The CDR3 totals 14 residues. The chain's CDR3 is CASSWGRVGTEALF. DNA of the CDR3: TGCGCCAGCAGCTGGGGCAGGGTCGGCACTGAAGCTCTCTTT.

The chain employs TRBV9 and TRBJ2-2; D not resolved. Per the germline V gene, CDR1 is SGDLS and CDR2 is YYNGEE. CDR3 length: 12 residues. V lost 7 bases and J lost 5, with 9 bases in between. The CDR3 sequence is CASQRATGELFF. The CDR3 DNA reads TGTGCCAGCCAACGGGCTACCGGGGAGCTGTTTTTT.

The chain recombines TRBV4-1 with TRBJ1-5; tentatively, D is TRBD1 (5 bases). There are 16 residues in the CDR3. V shed 5 bases and J shed 2 bases, with 16 bases lying between them. The germline gives CDR1 MGHRA, CDR2 YSYEKL. The DNA of the CDR3 is TGCGCCAGCAGCACCGGGCCCCCGGGGGGCAATCAGCCCCAGCATTTT. Its protein is CASSTGPPGGNQPQHF.

The rearrangement uses TRBV10-3 and TRBJ2-7; 7 bases line up with TRBD1. CDR1 is ENHRY and CDR2 is SYGVKD in the germline V gene. This CDR3 is built from 15 residues. With 0 bases clipped from V and 5 bases from J, the junction kept 7 bases outside the gene matches. The DNA for the CDR3 is TGTGCCATCAGTGAGTCACCGACAGGGAAGAACGAGCAGTACTTC. Translating gives CAISESPTGKNEQYF.

This clonotype has only a few counts. The chain recombines TRBV4-3 with TRBJ2-1, with D unclear. Germline V gives CDR1 LGHNA, CDR2 YSLEER. V was trimmed by 1 base and J by 4 bases, leaving 11 bases between them. The CDR3 loop spans 15 amino acids. The CDR3 nucleotides are TGCGCCAGCAGCCAAGGCCGGCTCACATACAATGAGCAGTTCTTC. Translated, it gives CASSQGRLTYNEQFF.

Notes on this clonotype: With a much larger clone just one base away, this may be a read error. J is TRBJ1-1 and V is TRBV7-8; D remains unclear. V was trimmed by 1 base and J by 3 bases, leaving 9 bases between them. The CDR3 is 14 residues long. CDR1 and CDR2 (germline): SGHVS, FQNEAQ. This chain's CDR3 is CASSLGPADTEAFF. The CDR3 bases are TGTGCCAGCAGCTTAGGTCCGGCGGACACTGAAGCTTTCTTT.

This clonotype occurred a few times. The chain links TRBV4-2 to TRBJ2-7; 12 positions match TRBD2. V lost 0 bases and J lost 3; bases outside the gene matches: 12. In germline, CDR1 is LGHNA, CDR2 YNFKEQ. CDR3 length: 19 amino acids. The CDR3, as DNA: TGTGCCAGCAGCCAAGATTGGGGTCGTCTAGCGGGAGGGGACTACGAGCAGTACTTC. Translating it yields CASSQDWGRLAGGDYEQYF.

Only one count was recorded for this clonotype. A read error is possible here, since a much larger clone lies one base away. The chain employs TRBV10-2 and TRBJ2-3; D call uncertain. The CDR3 sequence is 16 residues long. The V gene's germline CDR1 is WSHSY and CDR2 SAAADI. The ends were cut back, 8 bases at V and 2 bases at J, with 20 bases in the middle. The CDR3 DNA reads TGCGCCAGCCGGCCTACCTTAGTGCTTCTCACAGATACGCAGTATTTT. Translating gives CASRPTLVLLTDTQYF.

V usage is TRBV7-3 and J usage is TRBJ2-1; 8 bases fit TRBD1. Per germline, CDR1 SGHTA and CDR2 FQGTGA. CDR3 length equals 15 residues. V dropped 5 bases and J dropped 7; count of bases not matched to a gene: 10. CDR3 nucleotide sequence: TGTGCCAGCAGCCCCTTGACAGGGGCCGGGAATGAGCAGTTCTTC. This gives the protein CASSPLTGAGNEQFF.

In its sample, this clonotype was seen a few times. The rearrangement links TRBV7-9 to TRBJ2-1, with D unclear. V lost 4 bases to trimming and J lost 6 bases, with 10 bases between them. Germline V gene data show CDR1 as SEHNR and CDR2 as FQNEAQ (reference sequence). The CDR3 is 13 amino acids. CDR3 protein: CASSSLDINEQFF. The CDR3 region has the DNA TGTGCCAGCAGCTCTCTAGACATCAATGAGCAGTTCTTC.

This clonotype was seen repeatedly, ten times or more. This chain uses TRBV15 with TRBJ2-1; a possible D gene is TRBD2 (6 bases). The V gene lost 3 bases and the J gene lost 5 bases, with 17 bases spanning the gap. The CDR3 loop spans 16 amino acids. Germline V gene sequence: CDR1 LNHNV, CDR2 YYDKDF (reference sequence). CDR3 protein: CATSRARDWSNNEQFF. DNA for the CDR3: TGTGCCACCAGCAGGGCCCGGGACTGGTCAAACAATGAGCAGTTCTTC.

The V gene is TRBV7-2, the J gene TRBJ2-7; TRBD1 aligns across 7 bases. Unmatched junction bases numbered 8, after V lost 1 base and J lost 5 bases. The CDR3 runs 15 residues. CDR1 is SGHTA, CDR2 FQGNSA, per germline. The CDR3, as DNA: TGTGCCAGCAGCTTAGTTGGGGGACAGATAAACGAGCAGTACTTC. It translates to CASSLVGGQINEQYF.

The V and J genes are TRBV14 and TRBJ2-7; D not certain. The CDR3 has 13 amino acids. V was cut by 1 base and J by 7 bases, with 11 bases left in between. Germline assignment: CDR1 SGHDN and CDR2 FVKESK. CDR3 sequence: CASSQGRAGEQYF. The CDR3 DNA sequence: TGTGCCAGCAGCCAAGGTAGGGCTGGGGAGCAGTACTTC.

This clonotype was recorded a few times. Compared with germline, one end of the junction differs, possibly owing to a read error. V and J are TRBV6-6 and TRBJ2-7; 7 bases agree with TRBD1. The germline CDR1 and CDR2 sequences are MNHNY and SVGAGI (reference sequence). The CDR3 has 13 residues. The CDR3 loop reads CASSTNRGYEQNF. The CDR3 DNA reads as TGTGCCAGCAGCACAAACAGGGGCTACGAGCAGAACTTC.

This clonotype occurred many times. This chain links TRBV5-1 with TRBJ1-2, with no clear D. This CDR3 is built from 17 residues. Germline V gene lookup returns CDR1 SGHRS and CDR2 YFSETQ. The V end was cut by 1 base, the J end by 1 base, with 17 bases between. The CDR3 DNA is TGCGCCAGCAGCTTGAGTAGCTTACAGAGACTTAACTATGGCTACACCTTC. Amino acids: CASSLSSLQRLNYGYTF.

At least ten counts were recorded for this clonotype. The V and J genes are TRBV29-1 and TRBJ2-3, with D possibly matching TRBD1 (5 bases). CDR3 size: 13 residues. Trimming removed 1 base at V and 3 bases at J, with 8 bases between. Looked up from germline, CDR1 is SQVTM and CDR2 is ANQGSEA. This CDR3 reads CSVEGGETDTQYF. CDR3 nucleotides: TGCAGCGTTGAAGGGGGCGAGACAGATACGCAGTATTTT.

This clonotype was seen repeatedly, ten times or more. The V gene is TRBV29-1, the J gene TRBJ2-7; TRBD2 agrees at 9 bases. The germline V gene has CDR1 SQVTM and CDR2 ANQGSEA. The CDR3 is 13 amino acids. J gave up 5 bases and V 7 bases, and 9 bases lay outside the gene matches. CDR3 nucleotide sequence: TGCAGCGGGGGGGGGACTAGCCAACACGAGCAGTACTTC. Its protein product is CSGGGTSQHEQYF.

A note on this clonotype: This may stem from a read error, because a much larger clone lies one nucleotide away. V and J are TRBV29-1 and TRBJ2-3, with TRBD1 identical over 9 bases. The CDR3 runs 14 residues. In germline, CDR1 is SQVTM, CDR2 ANQGSEA. The CDR3 protein is CSVLGTGSFDTRYF. Here the CDR3 DNA reads TGCAGCGTCTTGGGGACAGGGAGTTTCGATACGCGGTATTTT.

Regarding this clonotype: A clone one base away is much larger, so this may be a read error. V is TRBV6-1 and J is TRBJ1-1; 8 bases line up with TRBD1. Germline CDR1 reads MNHNS; CDR2 reads SASEGT. The CDR3 has 14 residues. The CDR3 protein is CASSEDRVNTEALF. CDR3 bases: TGTGCCAGCAGTGAGGACAGGGTGAACACTGAAGCTCTCTTT.